The entry that follows covers one T cell receptor beta chain sequence. Trimming took off 1 base at V and 2 bases at J, with 17 bases between the two ends. The CDR3 loop spans 17 amino acids. Germline V gene data show CDR1 as SGHKS and CDR2 as YYEKEE (reference sequence). The sample originates from a study of blood T cell repertoires in COVID-19. Study-level information: Sites across the United States, Italy and Spain contributed samples from acute and convalescent COVID-19. PBMCs, B-cell-depleted T cells, or T cells were the source of the cDNA or gDNA that made up the material.

As originally analysed: Amplification from reference gene primers served as the basis for estimated nucleated cell counts. Sequencing was performed with immunoSEQ multiplex PCR; in TCRdb, only in-frame clones are kept and a portion is missing. V and J calls and clone size are given by that table; D and trimming were obtained from the DNA. The sample lists under 100,000 clones; roughly 80% were seen once. The chain recombines TRBV5-5 with TRBJ2-3; TRBD2 is a possible D gene (5 bases). The sample comprised peripheral blood. The clonotype comes from a man at least 80 years old with active or convalescent COVID-19. The DNA for the CDR3 is TGTGCCAGCAGCTTGTGGGAGACCGTAACTCCCACAGATACGCAGTATTTT. Its protein is CASSLWETVTPTDTQYF.